This T cell receptor beta chain is from a study of neurological immune-mediated disorders. Study-wide findings and caveats: The level of TCR clonal expansion was highest in patients with HTLV-1-associated myelopathy and lowest in multiple sclerosis, where it fell below the level seen in healthy controls.

Described time point: longitudinal time-point 2. This clonotype was recorded many times. The antigen is undetermined. The cDNA was synthesized by 5'RACE incorporating 10-nucleotide random UMIs. One entry per CDR3 protein, called by TCRdb with MiXCR from the 5' RACE reads. The data contain roughly 48,000 distinct CDR3 sequences, less than 15% of them singletons. This TCR came from a male donor with HTLV-1-associated myelopathy (HAM/TSP). The sequencing sample was made of PBMCs.

DNA of the CDR3: TGTGCCAGCCTTCATCGGATAGCGGGGGATGAGACCCAGTACTTC. Amino acids: CASLHRIAGDETQYF. The chain combines TRBV28 with TRBJ2-5, with TRBD2 matching 9 bases. With V trimmed by 8 bases and J by 5 bases, 12 bases remained unmatched. This CDR3 has 15 residues. CDR1 MDHEN and CDR2 SYDVKM come from the germline V gene.